One sample yielded the 27 T cell receptor beta chains listed below, sequenced in a study of type 1 and type 2 diabetes patients. Amplification started from genomic DNA. Multiplex PCR with 30 forward and 13 reverse primers amplified the TCR beta CDR3. TCRdb itself ran the multiplex PCR reads through MiXCR, one entry per CDR3 protein. The sample contains more than 250,000 distinct CDR3 sequences, roughly 50% of which appear only once. The sample consisted of peripheral blood mononuclear cells (PBMCs). These receptors all stem from a man between 18 and 29 years old with type 2 diabetes.

This clonotype has more than one count but fewer than ten. This chain uses TRBV10-1 with TRBJ2-5; TRBD2 matches 7 bases. Trimming cost V 5 bases and J 2 bases; bases outside gene matches: 2. Per germline, CDR1 WNHNN and CDR2 SYGVQD (reference sequence). CDR3 size: 13 residues. DNA of the CDR3: TGCGCCAGCAGTCTAGCGGTGCAAGAGACCCAGTACTTC. Its translation is CASSLAVQETQYF.

The chain couples TRBV20-1 to TRBJ2-7, with D possibly TRBD1 on 6 matching bases. CDR3 size: 13 residues. Germline CDR1 reads DFQATT; CDR2 reads SNEGSKA (reference sequence). This chain's CDR3 is CGVEKGELNEQYF. CDR3 DNA: TGCGGTGTCGAGAAGGGGGAATTGAACGAGCAGTACTTC.

V usage is TRBV12-3 or TRBV12-4 and J usage is TRBJ2-7; D unclear. V was trimmed by 2 bases and J by 6 bases, leaving 20 bases between them. The CDR3 totals 16 residues. The CDR3 loop is CASSLSAGEALPEQYF. In nucleotides, the CDR3 is TGTGCCAGCAGTTTATCTGCAGGCGAGGCTTTACCCGAGCAGTACTTC.

CDR3 residues: CAWSPTREQFF. The CDR3 DNA sequence: TGTGCCTGGAGCCCCACCCGGGAGCAGTTCTTC. V gene TRBV30 combines with J gene TRBJ2-1; D gene uncertain. CDR1 GTSNPN and CDR2 SVGIG come from the germline V gene (reference sequence). This CDR3 contains 11 residues. V was cut by 3 bases and J by 10 bases, with 10 bases left in between.

V gene TRBV6-4 combines with J gene TRBJ2-7, with 10 positions matching TRBD1. The V gene's germline CDR1 is MRHNA and CDR2 SNTAGT. With 0 bases clipped from V and 4 bases from J, the junction kept 9 bases outside the gene matches. The CDR3 covers 17 residues. The CDR3 DNA follows: TGTGCCAGCAGTGACTCGAAATGTCGGGACAGGGGTTACGAGCAGTACTTC. It encodes CASSDSKCRDRGYEQYF.

The rearrangement joins TRBV27 to TRBJ2-7; D gene uncertain. Germline V gene sequence: CDR1 MNHEY, CDR2 SMNVEV (reference sequence). The CDR3 sequence is 12 residues long. V gave up 7 bases and J gave up 6 bases, with 13 bases separating them. In nucleotides, the CDR3 is TGTGCCAGCACTGATAGTTCGAGCGAGCAGTACTTC. Its protein is CASTDSSSEQYF.

This clonotype has only a few counts. This chain links TRBV2 with TRBJ1-1; D not resolved. The CDR3 totals 15 residues. Germline V gives CDR1 SNHLY, CDR2 FYNNEI. Trimming removed 5 bases at V and 2 bases at J, with 15 bases between. The CDR3 nucleotides are TGTGCCAGCAGTAGAAAACTGAAAGTCAACACTGAAGCTTTCTTT. It encodes CASSRKLKVNTEAFF. Complete variable domain (other parts from reference TRBV2 and TRBJ1-1): EPEVTQTPSHQVTQMGQEVILRCVPISNHLYFYWYRQILGQKVEFLVSFYNNEISEKSEIFDDQFSVERPDGSNFTLKIRSTKLEDSAMYFCASSRKLKVNTEAFFGQGTRLTVV.

This clonotype was counted a single time. One base away lies a much larger clone, so this may be a sequencing read error. This chain links TRBV10-3 with TRBJ2-5; D assignment may be TRBD1 or TRBD2 (5 bases each). Per germline, CDR1 ENHRY and CDR2 SYGVKD. This CDR3 is 13 amino acids long. The CDR3 loop reads CAVSGDGEETQYF. CDR3 in DNA: TGTGCCGTCAGTGGGGACGGTGAAGAGACCCAGTACTTC.

This clonotype was counted only a few times. The chain employs TRBV2 and TRBJ1-2, with D perhaps matching TRBD1 (5 bases). The CDR3 sequence is 14 residues long. Between the trimmed V and J ends, which lost 2 bases and 7 bases, there was a span of 14 bases. Looked up from germline, CDR1 is SNHLY and CDR2 is FYNNEI. The CDR3 is CASSESWGDAGYTF. The CDR3 region has the DNA TGTGCCAGCAGTGAAAGCTGGGGGGACGCTGGCTACACCTTC.

V and J are TRBV28 and TRBJ2-5, with TRBD2 matching over 12 bases. With the DNA end fitting TRBJ2-1 better, the J assignment may be wrong. This CDR3 region has 15 residues. Germline CDR1 MDHEN, CDR2 SYDVKM. CDR3 amino acids: CASSLLAGGPYEQFF. The DNA for the CDR3 is TGTGCCAGCAGCTTGCTAGCGGGGGGGCCCTATGAGCAGTTCTTC.

This clonotype occurred many times. J is TRBJ2-5 and V is TRBV6-1; D is possibly TRBD2 (5 bases). Per germline, CDR1 MNHNS and CDR2 SASEGT. Trimming took off 3 bases at V and 5 bases at J, with 13 bases between the two ends. This CDR3 has 14 amino acids. The CDR3 here is CASSEGRVQETQYF. The CDR3 DNA reads TGTGCCAGCAGTGAGGGGAGAGTGCAGGAGACCCAGTACTTC.

The gene calls are TRBV2 and TRBJ2-7; D unclear. Germline lookup yields CDR1 SNHLY and CDR2 FYNNEI. The CDR3 loop spans 13 amino acids. V lost 6 bases and J lost 6, with 15 bases in between. CDR3 nucleotides: TGTGCCAGCAGCTACTCCATCGAGGTCGAGCAGTACTTC. It specifies CASSYSIEVEQYF.

With regard to this clonotype: The junction shows a germline mismatch at one end, possibly a read error. This chain links TRBV7-3 with TRBJ2-5; D ambiguous. This CDR3 has 13 amino acids. From germline, CDR1 is SGHTA and CDR2 FQGTGA. The CDR3 bases are TGTGCCAGCAGCCATAACAGCTACAATGAGCAGATCTTC. This translates into CASSHNSYNEQIF.

This clonotype turned up a few times. The chain couples TRBV6-5 to TRBJ2-3; D might be TRBD1 or TRBD2, each matching 5 bases. The CDR3 runs 15 residues. Trimming took off 1 base at V and 0 bases at J, with 8 bases between the two ends. Germline V gene sequence: CDR1 MNHEY, CDR2 SVGAGI. The CDR3 DNA reads TGTGCCAGCAGTTACTTGGGACGCAGCACAGATACGCAGTATTTT. This sequence encodes CASSYLGRSTDTQYF.

The chain joins TRBV5-1 to TRBJ2-5, with D perhaps matching TRBD2 (5 bases). The J call may be incorrect, as the DNA end agrees better with TRBJ2-1. Germline loops: CDR1 SGHRS, CDR2 YFSETQ. The CDR3 runs to 15 residues. The CDR3 region is CASSLGGLLGNEQFF. The CDR3 DNA is TGCGCCAGCAGCTTGGGAGGACTCCTAGGCAATGAGCAGTTCTTC.

This chain uses TRBV11-2 with TRBJ2-7; tentative D call: TRBD1 (6 bases). The CDR3 is 12 amino acids. Germline V gene data show CDR1 as SGHAT and CDR2 as FQNNGV. Deletions cut 1 base from V and 6 bases from J, with 7 bases between. CDR3 bases: TGTGCCAGCAGCTTAGCAGGGGCCGAGCAGTACTTC. This gives the protein CASSLAGAEQYF.

The chain uses TRBV28 and TRBJ1-2; unclear D gene. With 5 bases removed from V and 6 bases from J, the gap between germline ends came to 10 bases. CDR3 size: 12 residues. The V gene's germline CDR1 is MDHEN and CDR2 SYDVKM. CDR3 sequence: CASSDVSHGYTF. CDR3 bases: TGTGCCAGCAGTGACGTCTCCCATGGCTACACCTTC.

The chain is built from TRBV10-3 and TRBJ1-1; TRBD1 is a possible D gene (6 bases). The V gene's germline CDR1 is ENHRY and CDR2 SYGVKD. The V gene lost 3 bases and the J gene lost 4 bases, with 9 bases spanning the gap. The CDR3 contains 13 residues. CDR3 sequence (DNA): TGTGCCATCAGTGAAATAGGGGGCACTGAAGCTTTCTTT. It specifies CAISEIGGTEAFF.

This clonotype was picked up a small number of times. The chain combines TRBV30 with TRBJ1-2; 10 positions match TRBD1. This CDR3 comprises 14 residues. Germline trimming cut 6 bases from V and 7 bases from J; bases unmatched to any gene: 11. CDR1 and CDR2 (germline): GTSNPN, SVGIG (reference sequence). CDR3 bases: TGTGCCTGTTACTTACGGGACAGGGGATCTGGCTACACCTTC. This translates into CACYLRDRGSGYTF.

The chain recombines TRBV13 with TRBJ2-3, with D tentatively TRBD2 (5 bases). The length of the CDR3 is 13 residues. CDR1 is PRHDT, CDR2 FYEKMQ, per germline (reference sequence). The V and J ends lost 5 bases and 5 bases respectively, with 11 bases between them. CDR3 in amino acids: CASSVANIDTQYF. The DNA of the CDR3 is TGTGCCAGCAGCGTAGCGAACATAGATACGCAGTATTTT.

The sample holds a few counts of this clonotype. J is TRBJ2-7 and V is TRBV27; either TRBD1 or TRBD2 may fit D (5 bases each). Deletions cut 9 bases from V and 0 bases from J, with 12 bases between. This CDR3 comprises 13 residues. CDR1 is MNHEY and CDR2 is SMNVEV in the germline V gene (reference sequence). The CDR3 region has the DNA TGTGCCAGTGGGGACGGATACTCCTACGAGCAGTACTTC. This encodes CASGDGYSYEQYF.

The gene calls are TRBV19 and TRBJ1-5; 11 positions match TRBD1. The CDR3 is 17 amino acids. Germline assignment: CDR1 LNHDA and CDR2 SQIVND (reference sequence). V gave up 7 bases and J gave up 0 bases; unmatched junction bases: 8. CDR3 sequence reads: CASTDRGLRGSNQPQHF. Here the CDR3 DNA reads TGTGCCAGTACGGACAGGGGGCTTAGAGGTAGCAATCAGCCCCAGCATTTT.

The chain joins TRBV7-3 to TRBJ2-3, with D hard to call. Germline CDR1 SGHTA, CDR2 FQGTGA. This CDR3 has 14 amino acids. Trimming took off 2 bases at V and 0 bases at J, with 6 bases between the two ends. In nucleotides, the CDR3 is TGTGCCAGCAGCTTAGGGTCTAGCACAGATACGCAGTATTTT. This translates into CASSLGSSTDTQYF.

The rearrangement joins TRBV20-1 to TRBJ1-6, with D hard to call. Germline values: CDR1 DFQATT, CDR2 SNEGSKA (reference sequence). V lost 0 bases, J lost 4 bases, and 16 bases lay in between. The CDR3 is made up of 17 amino acids. The CDR3 protein is CSARDINSDHYNSPLHF. CDR3 sequence (DNA): TGCAGTGCTAGAGATATTAATTCCGACCATTATAATTCACCCCTCCACTTT.

The CDR3: CASSEGTGQGETQYF. For the CDR3, the DNA is TGTGCCAGCAGTGAAGGGACAGGGCAGGGCGAGACCCAGTACTTC. The chain joins TRBV2 to TRBJ2-5; TRBD1 matches at 8 bases. This CDR3 contains 15 residues. Trimming took 1 base from V and 5 from J; bases not matched to a gene: 6. The V gene's germline CDR1 is SNHLY and CDR2 FYNNEI. Looking up the rest from reference TRBV2 and TRBJ2-5 gives the full variable domain: EPEVTQTPSHQVTQMGQEVILRCVPISNHLYFYWYRQILGQKVEFLVSFYNNEISEKSEIFDDQFSVERPDGSNFTLKIRSTKLEDSAMYFCASSEGTGQGETQYFGPGTRLLVL.

The chain carries TRBV29-1 and TRBJ2-3; D remains ambiguous. The CDR3 runs to 13 residues. V lost 3 bases and J lost 3, with 10 bases in between. The V gene's germline CDR1 is SQVTM and CDR2 ANQGSEA. The CDR3 region is CSVDGAPTDTQYF. The CDR3 region has the DNA TGCAGCGTTGATGGCGCACCTACAGATACGCAGTATTTT.

The chain carries TRBV6-1 and TRBJ1-5, with D maybe TRBD1 (6 bases). The germline V and J ends were trimmed by 2 bases and 4 bases, with 12 bases remaining between them. The CDR3 runs 15 residues. The germline CDR1 and CDR2 sequences are MNHNS and SASEGT. The CDR3 here is CASSELNRANQPQHF. The CDR3 bases are TGTGCCAGCAGTGAACTGAACAGGGCTAATCAGCCCCAGCATTTT.